Listed here are 21 T cell receptor beta chains from one sample, sequenced in a study of T-cell memory formation after mild COVID-19. MiXCR was run by TCRdb on the 5' RACE reads, yielding one entry per CDR3 protein. The data contain nearly 350,000 distinct CDR3 sequences, over 10% of them singletons. Sequencing used PBMCs or a T cell subset sorted from them (not recorded which). These receptors all stem from a man between 18 and 29 years old who had mild COVID-19 (a few samples of this study predate the infection). Cell type and time point are not known.

The rearrangement joins TRBV25-1 to TRBJ2-2, with D unclear. V was shortened by 4 bases and J by 4 bases, with 7 bases between the two germline ends. The CDR3 has 13 residues. Per germline, CDR1 MGHDK and CDR2 SYGVNS. CDR3 in DNA: TGTGCCAGCAGTGTACCCGTCACCGGGGAGCTGTTTTTT. Amino acids: CASSVPVTGELFF.

The rearrangement links TRBV7-3 to TRBJ2-3; weak D call: TRBD2 (6 bases). The V end lost 4 bases, the J end lost 2 bases, and 13 bases lay between the germline ends. The V gene's germline CDR1 is SGHTA and CDR2 FQGTGA. The CDR3 has 15 residues. CDR3 region: CASSSGTFHTDTQYF. The CDR3 DNA is TGTGCCAGCAGCTCAGGGACTTTCCACACAGATACGCAGTATTTT.

This rearrangement joins TRBV20-1 to TRBJ2-1; D might be TRBD1 or TRBD2, each matching 5 bases. The CDR3 sequence is 13 residues long. V lost 2 bases, J lost 3 bases, and 8 bases lay in between. From germline, CDR1 is DFQATT and CDR2 SNEGSKA (reference sequence). CDR3 loop: CSARFGGYNEQFF. The CDR3 nucleotides read TGCAGTGCTAGATTTGGGGGCTACAATGAGCAGTTCTTC.

This chain uses TRBV11-2 with TRBJ1-1; the D is unclear. CDR3 size: 14 residues. Trimming pared 0 bases from V and 3 bases from J, leaving 8 bases between. Germline V gene sequence: CDR1 SGHAT, CDR2 FQNNGV. The CDR3, as DNA: TGTGCCAGCAGCTTAGACGACTCCTACACTGAAGCTTTCTTT. The encoded protein is CASSLDDSYTEAFF.

The table lists this clonotype with a few counts. V is TRBV9 and J is TRBJ1-3; D unclear. Trimming shortened V by 0 bases and J by 0 bases, and 10 bases separated the two germline ends. CDR1 SGDLS and CDR2 YYNGEE come from the germline V gene. The CDR3 length is 16 residues. CDR3 amino acids: CASSVGNIRSGNTIYF. The CDR3 DNA sequence: TGTGCCAGCAGCGTAGGAAACATCCGCTCTGGAAACACCATATATTTT.

The chain uses TRBV4-3 and TRBJ2-3; no definite D call. CDR1 and CDR2 (germline): LGHNA, YSLEER. The V and J ends lost 4 bases and 5 bases respectively, with 13 bases between them. There are 14 residues in the CDR3. The CDR3 nucleotides are TGCGCCAGCAGCCGAATGACTCTCGGAGATACGCAGTATTTT. Translating gives CASSRMTLGDTQYF.

The J gene is TRBJ2-1, the V gene TRBV27, with 8 bases fitting TRBD1. The CDR3 contains 16 residues. The germline V gene has CDR1 MNHEY and CDR2 SMNVEV (reference sequence). V shed 5 bases and J 6 bases; nucleotides not matched to a gene: 12. CDR3 sequence reads: CASSPVPGGHLNEQFF. CDR3 DNA: TGTGCCAGCAGTCCTGTCCCAGGGGGCCATCTCAATGAGCAGTTCTTC.

This clonotype was picked up many times. The rearrangement links TRBV12-3 or TRBV12-4 to TRBJ1-1; tentatively, D is TRBD1 (6 bases). V was clipped by 6 bases and J by 4 bases, with 12 bases between them. The CDR3 length is 13 residues. CDR3 DNA sequence: TGTGCCAGCAGCCCTACAGGGTCCACTGAAGCTTTCTTT. Protein product: CASSPTGSTEAFF.

This clonotype was detected only a few times. The chain recombines TRBV7-9 with TRBJ2-1; D call uncertain. Per germline, CDR1 SEHNR and CDR2 FQNEAQ (reference sequence). V lost 3 bases and J 9 bases, leaving 6 bases between the germline ends. The CDR3 extends over 11 amino acids. The CDR3 loop is CASSFDGEQFF. The CDR3 DNA sequence: TGTGCCAGCAGCTTCGATGGTGAGCAGTTCTTC. The entire variable domain, with the rest obtained from reference TRBV7-9 and TRBJ2-1, is as follows: DTGVSQNPRHKITKRGQNVTFRCDPISEHNRLYWYRQTLGQGPEFLTYFQNEAQLEKSRLLSDRFSAERPKGSFSTLEIQRTEQGDSAMYLCASSFDGEQFFGPGTRLTVL.

This clonotype was detected ten times or more. The rearrangement links TRBV7-6 to TRBJ1-5; D ambiguous. Germline V lookup: CDR1 SGHVS, CDR2 FNYEAQ. The CDR3 loop spans 14 amino acids. Trimming left V 5 bases short and J 0 bases short, with 8 bases between. CDR3 sequence reads: CASSPRYSNQPQHF. Here the CDR3 DNA reads TGTGCCAGCAGCCCACGATATAGCAATCAGCCCCAGCATTTT.

The chain links TRBV30 to TRBJ2-7; tentatively, D is TRBD2 (5 bases). Trimming shortened V by 3 bases and J by 2 bases, and 8 bases separated the two germline ends. This CDR3 spans 12 amino acids. Germline loops: CDR1 GTSNPN, CDR2 SVGIG (reference sequence). The CDR3 region has the DNA TGTGCCTGGAGCCGGACTGCCTACGAGCAGTACTTC. It specifies CAWSRTAYEQYF.

The CDR3 sequence: CASSNGGDSPLHF. CDR3 DNA sequence: TGTGCCAGCAGCAACGGGGGGGACTCACCCCTCCACTTT. The V gene is TRBV6-6, the J gene TRBJ1-6; the D gene is possibly TRBD1 (5 bases). The germline V gene has CDR1 MNHNY and CDR2 SVGAGI (reference sequence). V lost 6 bases and J 10 bases, leaving 13 bases between the germline ends. The CDR3 has 13 residues.

This clonotype was found once. This CDR3 is CASSLAFAGTLSEQYF. CDR3 DNA sequence: TGTGCCAGCAGCTTAGCGTTCGCGGGTACTCTCTCCGAGCAGTACTTC. The chain recombines TRBV7-2 with TRBJ2-7; tentative D call: TRBD2 (5 bases). This CDR3 comprises 16 residues. Trimming pared 0 bases from V and 6 bases from J, leaving 18 bases between. The germline V gene has CDR1 SGHTA and CDR2 FQGNSA.

Ten or more counts support this clonotype. V and J are TRBV7-3 and TRBJ2-1; D assignment may be TRBD1 or TRBD2 (5 bases each). Trimming cost V 4 bases and J 5 bases, with 12 bases left between them. There are 14 residues in the CDR3. Germline assignment: CDR1 SGHTA and CDR2 FQGTGA. The CDR3 coding sequence is TGTGCCAGCAGCTGGACCGGGACCGACAATGAGCAGTTCTTC. It yields the protein CASSWTGTDNEQFF.

V and J are TRBV6-2 or TRBV6-3 and TRBJ2-3; 11 bases are a match to TRBD2. The V gene end was trimmed by 8 bases and the J gene end by 6 bases; junction bases not matched to a gene: 13. The germline gives CDR1 MNHEY, CDR2 SVGEGT. The CDR3 covers 16 residues. The CDR3 sequence: CASETPWGLADDTQYF. CDR3 bases: TGTGCCAGCGAAACCCCGTGGGGACTAGCGGACGATACGCAGTATTTT.

This sequence joins TRBV12-3 or TRBV12-4 and TRBJ2-3; 11 bases line up with TRBD2. V shed 2 bases and J 5 bases; nucleotides not matched to a gene: 6. This CDR3 has 16 residues. As DNA, the CDR3 is TGTGCCAGCAGTTTACTAGCGGGGGGTGGCAGAGATACGCAGTATTTT. It codes for CASSLLAGGGRDTQYF.

The rearrangement uses TRBV27 and TRBJ1-6; D is undetermined. Germline loops: CDR1 MNHEY, CDR2 SMNVEV (reference sequence). The V end lost 6 bases, the J end lost 3 bases, and 15 bases lay between the germline ends. The CDR3 extends over 16 amino acids. CDR3 loop: CASSLNSGIYNSPLHF. The CDR3 region has the DNA TGTGCCAGCAGCCTCAACTCCGGGATCTATAATTCACCCCTCCACTTT.

In nucleotides, the CDR3 is TGTGCCAGCAGTCCCCTCGTCGAGCAGTACGTC. Amino acids: CASSPLVEQYV. J is TRBJ2-7 and V is TRBV2; D remains ambiguous. V dropped 5 bases and J dropped 6 bases, with 8 bases sitting between them. The CDR3 extends over 11 amino acids. In germline, CDR1 is SNHLY, CDR2 FYNNEI.

The J gene is TRBJ2-3, the V gene TRBV5-1; 7 bases are shared with TRBD2. This CDR3 region has 15 residues. Germline CDR1 and CDR2: SGHRS and YFSETQ. The V and J ends lost 3 bases and 6 bases, in that order; junction bases with no gene match: 10. In DNA form, the CDR3 reads TGCGCCAGCAGCTCCACGACAATGGGGGGGGATACGCAGTATTTT. Translating it yields CASSSTTMGGDTQYF.

This clonotype was recorded a few times. This chain uses TRBV19 with TRBJ1-2; 7 bases match TRBD1. Trimming cost V 4 bases and J 0 bases; bases outside gene matches: 5. Germline loops: CDR1 LNHDA, CDR2 SQIVND (reference sequence). CDR3 size: 15 residues. CDR3 sequence reads: CASSRDSSTNYGYTF. The DNA of the CDR3 is TGTGCCAGTAGTAGGGACAGCTCAACTAACTATGGCTACACCTTC.

The chain is built from TRBV7-3 and TRBJ2-2; 9 bases line up with TRBD2. V lost 5 bases and J lost 5; bases outside the gene matches: 6. The CDR3 is 15 amino acids. CDR1 and CDR2 from the germline V gene are SGHTA and FQGTGA. The CDR3 here is CASSAGLARTGELFF. For the CDR3, the DNA is TGTGCCAGCAGCGCGGGACTAGCTAGGACCGGGGAGCTGTTTTTT.